This TCR beta chain was captured by sequencing in a study of identical twins. Whole-study findings and limits: Among beta out-of-frame sequences, excess sharing between twins appeared weaker. There was more out-of-frame TCR alpha sharing in monozygotic twins than models estimated.

As for this clonotype: The antigen remains undetermined.

V shed 8 bases and J shed 6 bases, with 16 bases lying between them. Germline V gene lookup returns CDR1 MNHNS and CDR2 SASEGT. The CDR3 sequence is 13 residues long. In TCRdb, the 5' RACE reads were re-called with MiXCR into one record per CDR3 protein. The data show a few hundred thousand distinct CDR3 sequences, more than 9% seen once. The data also belong to a second study, concerning yellow fever vaccine responses in identical twins.

The chain links TRBV6-1 to TRBJ1-2; the D is unclear. Material for sequencing was PBMCs. The receptor was derived from a woman under 30 in good health. The CDR3 protein is CASRISGSDGYTF. CDR3 nucleotide sequence: TGTGCCAGCCGGATCTCCGGGTCGGATGGCTACACCTTC.